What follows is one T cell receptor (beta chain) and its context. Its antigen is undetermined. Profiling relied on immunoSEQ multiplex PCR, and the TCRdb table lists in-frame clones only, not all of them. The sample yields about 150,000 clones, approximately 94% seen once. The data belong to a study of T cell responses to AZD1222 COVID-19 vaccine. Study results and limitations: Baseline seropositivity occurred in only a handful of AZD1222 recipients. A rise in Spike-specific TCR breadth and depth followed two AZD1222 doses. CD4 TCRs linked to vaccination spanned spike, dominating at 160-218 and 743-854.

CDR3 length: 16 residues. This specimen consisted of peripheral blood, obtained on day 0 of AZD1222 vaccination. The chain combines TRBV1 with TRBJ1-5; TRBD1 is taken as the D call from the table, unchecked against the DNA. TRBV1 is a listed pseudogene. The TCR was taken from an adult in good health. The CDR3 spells CTSSQVSGRSYQPQHF. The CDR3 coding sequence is TGCACCAGCAGCCAAGTGTCAGGCCGATCTTATCAGCCCCAGCATTTT.